The 18 T cell receptor beta chains in this list originate from one sample, sequenced in a study of T cell repertoires in cytomegalovirus infection. Each CDR3 protein is one row after TCRdb ran MiXCR on the reads. The table lists 800,000 to 950,000 distinct CDR3 sequences, roughly 33% of them singletons. These receptors' antigens are unknown. The source material was cultured CD8+ T cells from PBMCs, sampled from culture after CMV antigen stimulation. The receptors here all came from a human donor in good health (CMV status not recorded). Some clones in this sample may be carry-over from other donors' samples.

The chain recombines TRBV7-9 with TRBJ1-1; TRBD1 is a possible D gene (6 bases). V lost 3 bases, J lost 10 bases, and 12 bases lay in between. Germline lookup yields CDR1 SEHNR and CDR2 FQNEAQ (reference sequence). The CDR3 loop spans 12 amino acids. In DNA form, the CDR3 reads TGTGCCAGCAGCTTCGGGGGCGCTGTAGCTTTCTTT. The encoded protein is CASSFGGAVAFF.

The chain uses TRBV5-6 and TRBJ2-7; D unresolved. Germline CDR1 reads SGHDT; CDR2 reads YYEEEE. The CDR3 spans 17 residues. Trimming stripped 2 bases from V and 0 bases from J, with 18 bases between. The CDR3: CASSFSPKRRSSYEQYV. The CDR3 coding sequence is TGTGCCAGCAGCTTCAGCCCCAAGCGTCGAAGCTCCTACGAGCAGTACGTC.

V is TRBV7-6 and J is TRBJ2-5; a weak D match, TRBD2 (5 bases). The CDR3 covers 16 residues. CDR1 SGHVS and CDR2 FNYEAQ come from the germline V gene. V gave up 1 base and J gave up 1 base, with 13 bases separating them. The CDR3 bases are TGTGCCAGCAGCTTAGACGAGCGGAGGTTCCAAGAGACCCAGTACTTC. Residues: CASSLDERRFQETQYF.

The chain links TRBV5-1 to TRBJ1-1; TRBD1 might be the D (5 bases). V lost 0 bases to trimming and J lost 12 bases, with 15 bases between them. The germline gives CDR1 SGHRS, CDR2 YFSETQ. The CDR3 contains 13 residues. CDR3 in DNA: TGCGCCAGCAGCTTGGCCGAGGGGAGGACGTCTTTCTTT. It encodes CASSLAEGRTSFF.

This clonotype has a handful of counts. The chain joins TRBV19 to TRBJ1-5; unclear D gene. Germline assignment: CDR1 LNHDA and CDR2 SQIVND (reference sequence). V lost 3 bases to trimming and J lost 8 bases, with 14 bases between them. The CDR3 runs to 14 residues. The CDR3 loop is CASSIERGREPQHF. DNA for the CDR3: TGTGCCAGTAGTATCGAGAGAGGGAGGGAGCCCCAGCATTTT.

This chain links TRBV5-4 with TRBJ2-2, with TRBD2 identical over 10 bases. CDR1 is SGHNT and CDR2 is YYREEE in the germline V gene (reference sequence). After removal of 2 bases from V and 1 base from J, the junction contained 8 bases not matched to a gene. The CDR3 contains 18 residues. The CDR3 DNA follows: TGTGCCAGCAGCTTCGGCTTTAGCGGGGGGATGAACACCGGGGAGCTGTTTTTT. Its translation: CASSFGFSGGMNTGELFF.

The chain recombines TRBV20-1 with TRBJ2-5, with TRBD1 matching 9 bases. The CDR3 is made up of 15 amino acids. After removal of 1 base from V and 6 bases from J, the junction contained 9 bases not matched to a gene. Looked up from germline, CDR1 is DFQATT and CDR2 is SNEGSKA (reference sequence). CDR3 coding DNA: TGCAGTGCTAGAGCCTACAGGGACAGGGAGCAGACCCAGTACTTC. This codes for CSARAYRDREQTQYF.

This clonotype was detected only a few times. The chain recombines TRBV12-3 or TRBV12-4 with TRBJ2-7; TRBD1 agrees at 9 bases. The V gene end was trimmed by 3 bases and the J gene end by 3 bases; junction bases not matched to a gene: 9. This CDR3 region has 16 residues. This chain's CDR3 is CASSFFTTGGNYEQYF. CDR3 nucleotides: TGTGCCAGCAGTTTTTTTACGACAGGGGGGAACTACGAGCAGTACTTC.

V gene TRBV7-6 combines with J gene TRBJ1-1; unclear D gene. V lost 1 base and J 1 base, leaving 10 bases between the germline ends. The CDR3 is 15 amino acids. Per the germline V gene, CDR1 is SGHVS and CDR2 is FNYEAQ. The CDR3 spells CASSLDASPNTEAFF. The CDR3 DNA is TGTGCCAGCAGCTTAGACGCCAGCCCGAACACTGAAGCTTTCTTT.

This clonotype has only a few counts. The CDR3 is CASSYGGRDTDTQYF. CDR3 bases: TGTGCCAGCAGTTACGGTGGCAGGGACACAGATACGCAGTATTTT. The V call is TRBV6-5, the J call TRBJ2-3, with a weak D call TRBD1 (5 bases). There are 15 residues in the CDR3. Per the germline V gene, CDR1 is MNHEY and CDR2 is SVGAGI. V was trimmed by 2 bases and J by 2 bases, leaving 11 bases between them.

The rearrangement joins TRBV3-1 to TRBJ2-1; 12 bases are shared with TRBD2. The CDR3 loop spans 17 amino acids. The germline CDR1 and CDR2 sequences are LGHDT and YNNKEL (reference sequence). V dropped 3 bases and J dropped 2; count of bases not matched to a gene: 5. This CDR3 reads CASSHSSGGDTYNEQFF. In DNA, the CDR3 is TGTGCCAGCAGCCACTCTAGCGGGGGGGATACCTACAATGAGCAGTTCTTC.

V gene TRBV3-1 combines with J gene TRBJ2-7; 7 bases map to TRBD1. Germline V lookup: CDR1 LGHDT, CDR2 YNNKEL (reference sequence). The CDR3 is 15 residues long. The V gene end was trimmed by 2 bases and the J gene end by 3 bases; junction bases not matched to a gene: 7. The CDR3 DNA follows: TGTGCCAGCAGCCAATATGGAGCAGGGGGCTACGAGCAGTACTTC. Translated: CASSQYGAGGYEQYF.

In this sample, this clonotype turned up a few times. The chain has TRBV10-3 and TRBJ2-7; 9 bases are shared with TRBD1. The CDR3 consists of 15 residues. The ends lost 6 bases at V and 0 bases at J; junction bases unmatched: 6. CDR1 ENHRY and CDR2 SYGVKD come from the germline V gene. As DNA, the CDR3 is TGTGCCATCAGGGGACAGGGTAGGAGCTCCTACGAGCAGTACTTC. Translation gives CAIRGQGRSSYEQYF.

The rearrangement joins TRBV7-2 to TRBJ1-6; tentatively, D is TRBD1 (5 bases). Deletions cut 1 base from V and 1 base from J, with 11 bases between. The CDR3 runs to 17 residues. The germline gives CDR1 SGHTA, CDR2 FQGNSA. The CDR3, as DNA: TGTGCCAGCAGCTTAGTGGGGGGAGGGTCCTATAATTCACCCCTCCACTTT. Translation: CASSLVGGGSYNSPLHF. The full variable domain, rest sourced from reference TRBV7-2 and TRBJ1-6, is GAGVSQSPSNKVTEKGKDVELRCDPISGHTALYWYRQSLGQGLEFLIYFQGNSAPDKSGLPSDRFSAERTGGSVSTLTIQRTQQEDSAVYLCASSLVGGGSYNSPLHFGNGTRLTVT.

The table lists this clonotype with a few counts. This chain joins TRBV10-3 and TRBJ2-1; D unresolved. Germline-derived CDR1 and CDR2 are ENHRY and SYGVKD. The CDR3 totals 11 residues. Trimming cost V 6 bases and J 7 bases, with 7 bases left between them. The CDR3 region is CAIRNSNEQFF. CDR3 nucleotides: TGTGCCATCAGAAACAGTAATGAGCAGTTCTTC.

This clonotype has a handful of counts. J is TRBJ1-1 and V is TRBV28; D gene uncertain. CDR3 length: 15 amino acids. V shed 6 bases and J shed 0 bases, with 14 bases lying between them. Germline V gene lookup returns CDR1 MDHEN and CDR2 SYDVKM. CDR3 in amino acids: CASRILDNMNTEAFF. Written as DNA, the CDR3 is TGTGCCAGCAGGATCCTCGACAACATGAACACTGAAGCTTTCTTT.

This clonotype was counted between two and nine times. The chain recombines TRBV24-1 with TRBJ2-5; D assignment may be TRBD1 or TRBD2 (5 bases each). The CDR3 is made up of 14 amino acids. V was pared by 12 bases and J by 3 bases, with 19 bases between. Germline CDR1 KGHDR, CDR2 SFDVKD. The CDR3 loop is CAVSGRDPEETQYF. In DNA, the CDR3 is TGTGCCGTCTCAGGCAGGGACCCTGAAGAGACCCAGTACTTC.

This clonotype was seen repeatedly, ten times or more. V is TRBV2 and J is TRBJ2-7, with D possibly TRBD2 on 5 matching bases. The germline V and J ends were trimmed by 8 bases and 0 bases, with 17 bases remaining between them. The CDR3 contains 15 residues. Looked up from germline, CDR1 is SNHLY and CDR2 is FYNNEI. CDR3 in DNA: TGTGCCAGCCTTACCGGACTGTACCTCTCCTACGAGCAGTACGTC. Its protein is CASLTGLYLSYEQYV.